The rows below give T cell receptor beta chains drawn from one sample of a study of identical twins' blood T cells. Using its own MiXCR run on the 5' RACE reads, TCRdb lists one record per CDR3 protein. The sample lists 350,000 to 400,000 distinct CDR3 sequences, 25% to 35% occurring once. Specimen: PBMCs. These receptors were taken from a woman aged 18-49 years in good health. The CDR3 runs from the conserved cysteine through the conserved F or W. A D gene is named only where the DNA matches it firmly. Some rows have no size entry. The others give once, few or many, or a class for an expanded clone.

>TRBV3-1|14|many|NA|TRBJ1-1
CASSQLGGATEAFF
TGTGCCAGCAGCCAACTCGGGGGGGCGACTGAAGCTTTCTTT
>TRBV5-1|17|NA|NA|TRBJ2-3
CASSLVIDVSSTDTQYF
TGCGCCAGCAGCTTGGTGATAGACGTATCTAGCACAGATACGCAGTATTTT
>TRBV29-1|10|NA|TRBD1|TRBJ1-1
CSVRTGNAFF
TGCAGCGTAAGGACAGGGAATGCTTTCTTT
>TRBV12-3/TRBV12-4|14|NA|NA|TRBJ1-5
CASSLVRTGRPQHF
TGTGCCAGCAGTTTGGTCCGGACGGGCCGGCCCCAGCATTTT
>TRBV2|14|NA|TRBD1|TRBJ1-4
CASKMGQQKEKLFF
TGTGCCAGTAAGATGGGACAGCAGAAGGAAAAACTGTTTTTT
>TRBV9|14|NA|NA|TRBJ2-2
CASSVVWATGELFF
TGTGCCAGCAGCGTAGTATGGGCCACCGGGGAGCTGTTTTTT
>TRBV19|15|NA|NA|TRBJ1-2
CASCWTVGSPYGYTF
TGTGCCAGTTGCTGGACGGTAGGGTCCCCCTATGGCTACACCTTC
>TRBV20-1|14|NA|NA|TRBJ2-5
CSASIRGLQETQYF
TGCAGTGCTTCCATTAGAGGCTTACAAGAGACCCAGTACTTC
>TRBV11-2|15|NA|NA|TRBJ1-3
CASSPRGTHVDTIYF
TGTGCCAGCAGCCCCAGGGGTACCCACGTTGACACCATATATTTT
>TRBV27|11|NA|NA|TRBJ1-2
CASRGSLGYTF
TGTGCCAGCCGAGGTTCCCTTGGCTACACCTTC
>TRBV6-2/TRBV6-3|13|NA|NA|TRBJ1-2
CASSSGRIGGYTF
TGTGCCAGCAGCTCAGGACGAATCGGTGGCTACACCTTC
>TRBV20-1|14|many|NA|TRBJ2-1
CSARAGSSYNEQFF
TGCAGTGCTAGGGCAGGGAGCTCCTACAATGAGCAGTTCTTC
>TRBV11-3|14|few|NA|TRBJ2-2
CASSLVAATGELFF
TGTGCCAGCAGCTTAGTTGCCGCCACCGGGGAGCTGTTTTTT
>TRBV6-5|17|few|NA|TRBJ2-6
CASSRQGLSSGANVLTF
TGTGCCAGCAGCCGACAAGGATTATCTTCTGGGGCCAACGTCCTGACTTTC
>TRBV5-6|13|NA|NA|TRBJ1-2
CASSNVLNYGYTF
TGTGCCAGCAGCAATGTTTTGAACTATGGCTACACCTTC